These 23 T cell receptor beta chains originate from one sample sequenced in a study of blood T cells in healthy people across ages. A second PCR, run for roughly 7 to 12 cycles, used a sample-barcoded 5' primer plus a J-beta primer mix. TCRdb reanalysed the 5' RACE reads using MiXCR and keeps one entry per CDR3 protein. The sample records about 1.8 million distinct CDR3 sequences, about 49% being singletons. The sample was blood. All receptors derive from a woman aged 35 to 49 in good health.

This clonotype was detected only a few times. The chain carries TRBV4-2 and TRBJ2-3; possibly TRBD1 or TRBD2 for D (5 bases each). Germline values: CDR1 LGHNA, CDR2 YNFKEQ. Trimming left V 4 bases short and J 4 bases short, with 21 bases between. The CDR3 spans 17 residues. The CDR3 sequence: CASSPGKLGSGPDTQYF. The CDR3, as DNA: TGTGCCAGCAGCCCAGGGAAACTAGGGTCGGGGCCAGATACGCAGTATTTT.

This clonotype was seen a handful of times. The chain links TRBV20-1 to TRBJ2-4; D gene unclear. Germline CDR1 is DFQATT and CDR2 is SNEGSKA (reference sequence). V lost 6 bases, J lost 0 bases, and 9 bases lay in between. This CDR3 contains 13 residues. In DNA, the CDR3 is TGCAGTGCGCCGACGTTAGCCAAAAACATTCAGTACTTC. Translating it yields CSAPTLAKNIQYF.

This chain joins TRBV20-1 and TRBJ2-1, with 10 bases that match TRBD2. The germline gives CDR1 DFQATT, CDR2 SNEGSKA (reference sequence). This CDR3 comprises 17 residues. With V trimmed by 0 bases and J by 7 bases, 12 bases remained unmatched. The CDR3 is CSARDPQRGGQTNEQFF. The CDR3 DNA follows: TGCAGTGCTAGAGATCCCCAGCGGGGGGGCCAAACGAATGAGCAGTTCTTC.

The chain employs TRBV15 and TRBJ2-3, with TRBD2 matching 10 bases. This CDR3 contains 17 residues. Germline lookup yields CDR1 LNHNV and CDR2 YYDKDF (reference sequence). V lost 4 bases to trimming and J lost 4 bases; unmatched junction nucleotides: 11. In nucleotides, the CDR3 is TGTGCCACCAGCAATGGCGGTAGCGGGGGGTTCTCAGATACGCAGTATTTT. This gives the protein CATSNGGSGGFSDTQYF.

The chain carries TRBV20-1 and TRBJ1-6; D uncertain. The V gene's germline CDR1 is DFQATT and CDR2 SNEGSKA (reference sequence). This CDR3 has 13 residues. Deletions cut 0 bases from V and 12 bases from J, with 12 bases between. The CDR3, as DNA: TGCAGTGCTAGAGACCATGGGCAGATACCCCTCCACTTT. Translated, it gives CSARDHGQIPLHF.

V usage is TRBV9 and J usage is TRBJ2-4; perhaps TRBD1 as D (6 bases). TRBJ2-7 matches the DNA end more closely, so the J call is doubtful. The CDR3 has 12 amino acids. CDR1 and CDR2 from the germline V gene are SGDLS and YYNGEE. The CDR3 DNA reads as TGTGCCAGCAGCGTAGGACAGGCCGAGCAGTACTTC. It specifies CASSVGQAEQYF.

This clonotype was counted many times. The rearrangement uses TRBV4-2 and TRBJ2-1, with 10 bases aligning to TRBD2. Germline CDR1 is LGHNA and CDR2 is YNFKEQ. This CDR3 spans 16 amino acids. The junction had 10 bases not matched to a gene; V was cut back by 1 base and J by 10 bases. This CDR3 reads CASSQGSSGGAWEQFF. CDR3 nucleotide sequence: TGTGCCAGCAGCCAAGGGTCCAGCGGGGGGGCTTGGGAGCAGTTCTTC.

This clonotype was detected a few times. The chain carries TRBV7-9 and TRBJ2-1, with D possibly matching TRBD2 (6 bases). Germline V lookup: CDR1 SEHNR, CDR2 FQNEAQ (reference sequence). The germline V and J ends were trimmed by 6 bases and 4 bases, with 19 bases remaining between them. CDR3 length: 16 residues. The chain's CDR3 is CASSISRGGTYNEQFF. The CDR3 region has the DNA TGTGCCAGCAGTATTTCCCGTGGGGGGACGTACAATGAGCAGTTCTTC.

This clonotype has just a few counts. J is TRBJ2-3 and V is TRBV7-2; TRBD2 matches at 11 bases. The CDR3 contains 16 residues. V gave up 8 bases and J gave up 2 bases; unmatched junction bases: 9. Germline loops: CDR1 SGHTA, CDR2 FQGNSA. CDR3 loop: CASALAGGPSTDTQYF. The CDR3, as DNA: TGTGCCAGCGCGCTAGCGGGGGGCCCCTCCACAGATACGCAGTATTTT.

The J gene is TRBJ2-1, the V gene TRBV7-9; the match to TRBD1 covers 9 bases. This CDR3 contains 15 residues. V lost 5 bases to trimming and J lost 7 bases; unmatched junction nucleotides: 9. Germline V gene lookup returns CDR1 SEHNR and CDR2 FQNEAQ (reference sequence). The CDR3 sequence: CASSQGTGIGNEQFF. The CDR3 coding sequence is TGTGCCAGCAGCCAAGGGACAGGGATCGGAAATGAGCAGTTCTTC.

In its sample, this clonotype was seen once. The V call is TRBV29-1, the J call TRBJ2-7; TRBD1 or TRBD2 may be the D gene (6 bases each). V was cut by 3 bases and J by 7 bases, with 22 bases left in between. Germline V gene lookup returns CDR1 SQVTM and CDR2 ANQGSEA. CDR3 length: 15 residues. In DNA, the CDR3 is TGCAGCGTTGAGAGCGGCGGGACACATATTAATGAGCAGTACTTC. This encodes CSVESGGTHINEQYF.

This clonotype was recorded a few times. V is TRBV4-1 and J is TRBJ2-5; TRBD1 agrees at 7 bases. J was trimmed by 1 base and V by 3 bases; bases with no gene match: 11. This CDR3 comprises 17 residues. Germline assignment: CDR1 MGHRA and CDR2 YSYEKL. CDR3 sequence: CASSQAGQAEIQETQYF. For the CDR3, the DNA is TGCGCCAGCAGCCAGGCTGGACAGGCTGAGATCCAAGAGACCCAGTACTTC.

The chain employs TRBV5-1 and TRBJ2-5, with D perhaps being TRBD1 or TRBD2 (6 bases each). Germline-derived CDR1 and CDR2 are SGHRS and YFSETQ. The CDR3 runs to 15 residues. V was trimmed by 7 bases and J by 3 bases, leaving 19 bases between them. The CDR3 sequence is CASFTLGGAKETQYF. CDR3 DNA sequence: TGCGCCAGCTTTACCCTGGGGGGCGCGAAAGAGACCCAGTACTTC.

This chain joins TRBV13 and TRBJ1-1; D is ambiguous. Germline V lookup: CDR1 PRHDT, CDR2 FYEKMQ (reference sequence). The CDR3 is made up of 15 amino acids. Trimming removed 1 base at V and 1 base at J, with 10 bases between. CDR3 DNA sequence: TGTGCCAGCAGCTTAGTTATGGGCAGGAACACTGAAGCTTTCTTT. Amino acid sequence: CASSLVMGRNTEAFF. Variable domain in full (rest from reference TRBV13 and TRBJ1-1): AAGVIQSPRHLIKEKRETATLKCYPIPRHDTVYWYQQGPGQDPQFLISFYEKMQSDKGSIPDRFSAQQFSDYHSELNMSSLELGDSALYFCASSLVMGRNTEAFFGQGTRLTVV.

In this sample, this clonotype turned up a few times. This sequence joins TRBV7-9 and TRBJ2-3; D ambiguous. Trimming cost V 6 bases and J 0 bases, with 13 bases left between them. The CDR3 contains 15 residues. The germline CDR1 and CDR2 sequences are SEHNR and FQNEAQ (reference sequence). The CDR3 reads CASRSRAVSTDTQYF. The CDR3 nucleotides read TGTGCCAGCAGATCTCGGGCAGTCAGCACAGATACGCAGTATTTT.

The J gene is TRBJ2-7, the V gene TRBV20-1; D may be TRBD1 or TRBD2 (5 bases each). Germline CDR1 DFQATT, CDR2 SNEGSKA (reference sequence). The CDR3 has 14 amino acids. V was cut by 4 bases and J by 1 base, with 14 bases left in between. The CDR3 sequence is CSATRDGVSYEQYF. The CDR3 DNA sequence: TGCAGTGCTACCCGGGACGGGGTGTCCTACGAGCAGTACTTC.

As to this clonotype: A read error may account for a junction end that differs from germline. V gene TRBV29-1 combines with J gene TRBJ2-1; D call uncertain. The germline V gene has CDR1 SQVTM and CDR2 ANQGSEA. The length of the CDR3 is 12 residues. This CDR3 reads CSVEDRYNEQFF. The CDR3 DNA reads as TGCAGCGTCGAAGACCGTTACAATGAGCAGTTCTTC.

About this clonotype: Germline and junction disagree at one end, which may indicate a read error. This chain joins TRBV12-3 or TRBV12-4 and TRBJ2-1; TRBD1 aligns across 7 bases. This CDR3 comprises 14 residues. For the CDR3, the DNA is TGTGCCAGCAGCAACAGGGGAGACTACAAGGAGCAGTTCTTC. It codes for CASSNRGDYKEQFF.

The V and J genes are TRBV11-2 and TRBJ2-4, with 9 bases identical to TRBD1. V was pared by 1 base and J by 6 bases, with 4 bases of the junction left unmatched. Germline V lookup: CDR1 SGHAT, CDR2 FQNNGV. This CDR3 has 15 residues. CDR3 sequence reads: CASSLVLTGGNIQYF. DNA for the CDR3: TGTGCCAGCAGCTTAGTTCTGACAGGGGGAAACATTCAGTACTTC. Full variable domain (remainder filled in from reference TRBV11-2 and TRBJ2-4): EAGVAQSPRYKIIEKRQSVAFWCNPISGHATLYWYQQILGQGPKLLIQFQNNGVVDDSQLPKDRFSAERLKGVDSTLKIQPAKLEDSAVYLCASSLVLTGGNIQYFGAGTRLSVL.

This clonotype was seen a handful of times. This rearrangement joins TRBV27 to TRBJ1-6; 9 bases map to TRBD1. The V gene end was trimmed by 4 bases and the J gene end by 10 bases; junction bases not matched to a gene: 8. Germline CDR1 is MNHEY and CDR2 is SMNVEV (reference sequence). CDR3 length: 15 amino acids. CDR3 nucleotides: TGTGCCAGCAGTTCTCGACAGGGGGGGGTCTCACCCCTCCACTTT. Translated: CASSSRQGGVSPLHF.

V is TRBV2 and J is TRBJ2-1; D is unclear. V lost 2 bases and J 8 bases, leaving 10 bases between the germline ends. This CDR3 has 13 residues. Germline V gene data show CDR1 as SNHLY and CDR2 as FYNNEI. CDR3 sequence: CASSETVVDEQFF. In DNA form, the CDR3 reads TGTGCCAGCAGTGAAACAGTAGTAGATGAGCAGTTCTTC.

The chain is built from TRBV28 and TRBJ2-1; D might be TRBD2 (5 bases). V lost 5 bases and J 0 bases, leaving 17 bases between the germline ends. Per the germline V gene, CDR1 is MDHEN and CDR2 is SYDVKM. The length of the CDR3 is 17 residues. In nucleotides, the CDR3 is TGTGCCAGCAGTGACCCAAGGGAGAGCGCCTCCTACAATGAGCAGTTCTTC. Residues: CASSDPRESASYNEQFF.

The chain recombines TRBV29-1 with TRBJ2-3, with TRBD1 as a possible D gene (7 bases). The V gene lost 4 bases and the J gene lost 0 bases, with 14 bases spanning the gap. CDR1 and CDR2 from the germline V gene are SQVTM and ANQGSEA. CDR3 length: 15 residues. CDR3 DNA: TGCAGCGTTGGTCCGACAGGGACTAGCACAGATACGCAGTATTTT. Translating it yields CSVGPTGTSTDTQYF.